The source of this T cell receptor (beta chain) is a study of PD-1 blockade in classical Hodgkin lymphoma. V was cut by 0 bases and J by 8 bases, with 17 bases left in between. Germline loops: CDR1 MGHRA, CDR2 YSYEKL. CDR3 size: 16 residues. Time point indicated: newly diagnosed, previously untreated cHL patient sample. Data came from immunoSEQ multiplex PCR; TCRdb stores just in-frame clones and leaves some out. The sample holds about 17,000 clones, about 85% seen once. The chain is built from TRBV4-1 and TRBJ1-3; D gene uncertain. Sample: peripheral blood mononuclear cells (PBMCs). The TCR comes from a human donor with classical Hodgkin lymphoma. The CDR3 sequence: CASSQDPGRLSDTIYF. CDR3 nucleotide sequence: TGCGCCAGCAGCCAAGACCCCGGCAGGTTGTCGGACACCATATATTTT.